The T cell receptor (beta chain) described here comes from a study of T-cell memory formation after mild COVID-19. This CDR3 has 15 residues. Trimming took off 7 bases at V and 5 bases at J, with 17 bases between the two ends. Germline V gene lookup returns CDR1 SNHLY and CDR2 FYNNEI. TCRdb passed the 5' RACE reads through MiXCR, listing each CDR3 protein once. The sample contains around 450,000 distinct CDR3 sequences, 20% of which appear only once. J is TRBJ1-4 and V is TRBV2; a weak D match, TRBD1 (6 bases). The source is an adult woman who had mild COVID-19 (a few samples of this study predate the infection). Cell type and time point are not known. The sample was PBMCs or a T cell subset sorted from them (not recorded which). In DNA form, the CDR3 reads TGTGCCAGCACTGCCCTAAGGGGGAAAAATGAAAAACTGTTTTTT. Residues: CASTALRGKNEKLFF.